This T cell receptor beta chain is from a study of T cells in localized non-small cell lung cancer. Study results and limitations: Multi-region tumor sequencing was not done, so intratumor heterogeneity could not be excluded. Clonality of T cells reached its maximum in uninvolved adjacent lung, surpassing tumor. Detection in adjacent lung was observed for a median around 50 of the top 100 tumor clones. Higher adjacent-lung clonality was associated with shorter survival.

Trimming left V 4 bases short and J 11 bases short, with 18 bases between. Germline V lookup: CDR1 SGDLS, CDR2 YYNGEE. The CDR3 contains 14 residues. This clone was observed a single time. Its antigen remains unknown. The table came from immunoSEQ multiplex PCR; TCRdb's copy has only in-frame clones and leaves some out. The sample lists some 25,000 clones, over 70% occurring once. The chain links TRBV9 to TRBJ2-2; D unresolved. This clonotype originated in a man aged 35-75 years with stage III squamous cell lung carcinoma. Sequenced here: peripheral blood, sampled before any cancer treatment. This CDR3 is CASSIRPTIGELFF. CDR3 sequence (DNA): TGTGCCAGCAGCATTCGACCAACCATAGGCGAGCTGTTTTTT. The full variable domain, rest sourced from reference TRBV9 and TRBJ2-2, is DSGVTQTPKHLITATGQRVTLRCSPRSGDLSVYWYQQSLDQGLQFLIQYYNGEERAKGNILERFSAQQFPDLHSELNLSSLELGDSALYFCASSIRPTIGELFFGEGSRLTVL.